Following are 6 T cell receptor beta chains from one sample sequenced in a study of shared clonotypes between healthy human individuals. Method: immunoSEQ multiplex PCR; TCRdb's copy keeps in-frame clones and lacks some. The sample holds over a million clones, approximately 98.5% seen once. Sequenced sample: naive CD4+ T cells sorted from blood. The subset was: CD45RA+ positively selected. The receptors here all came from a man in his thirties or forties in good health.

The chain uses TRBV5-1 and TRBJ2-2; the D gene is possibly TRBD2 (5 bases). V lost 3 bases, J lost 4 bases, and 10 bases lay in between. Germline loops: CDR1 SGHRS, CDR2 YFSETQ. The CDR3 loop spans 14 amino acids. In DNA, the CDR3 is TGCGCCAGCAGCTGGACGGACTTCACCGGGGAGCTGTTTTTT. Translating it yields CASSWTDFTGELFF.

The CDR3 DNA is TGTGCCAGCAGCTTGAGAACCCACAGGGACTCCTACAATGAGCAGTTCTTC. It encodes CASSLRTHRDSYNEQFF. The gene calls are TRBV7-2 and TRBJ2-1; the D gene is possibly TRBD1 (6 bases). The ends were cut back, 3 bases at V and 0 bases at J, with 15 bases in the middle. This CDR3 is built from 17 residues. CDR1 and CDR2 from the germline V gene are SGHTA and FQGNSA.

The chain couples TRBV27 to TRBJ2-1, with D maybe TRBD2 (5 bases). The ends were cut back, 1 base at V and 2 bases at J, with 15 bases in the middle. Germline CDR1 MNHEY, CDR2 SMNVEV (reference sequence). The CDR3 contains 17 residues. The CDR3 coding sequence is TGTGCCAGCAGTTTATTCCGAATAGCGAGAACCTACAATGAGCAGTTCTTC. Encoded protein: CASSLFRIARTYNEQFF.

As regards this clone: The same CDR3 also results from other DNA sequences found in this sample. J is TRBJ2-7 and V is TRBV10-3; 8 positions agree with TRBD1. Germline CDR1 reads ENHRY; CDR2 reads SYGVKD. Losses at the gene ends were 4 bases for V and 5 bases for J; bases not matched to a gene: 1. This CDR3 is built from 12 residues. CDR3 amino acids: CAISVTGDEQYF. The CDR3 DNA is TGTGCCATCAGTGTGACAGGGGACGAGCAGTACTTC.

CDR3 loop: CASSLGTGYNQPQHF. CDR3 DNA: TGTGCCAGCAGCTTAGGTACAGGTTACAATCAGCCCCAGCATTTT. V and J are TRBV7-9 and TRBJ1-5; a weak D match, TRBD1 (5 bases). The CDR3 spans 15 residues. CDR1 and CDR2 (germline): SEHNR, FQNEAQ (reference sequence). Trimming took off 1 base at V and 3 bases at J, with 10 bases between the two ends.

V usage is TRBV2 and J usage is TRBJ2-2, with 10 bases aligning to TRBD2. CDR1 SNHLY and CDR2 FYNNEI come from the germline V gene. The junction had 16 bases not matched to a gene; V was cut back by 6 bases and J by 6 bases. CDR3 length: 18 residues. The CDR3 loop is CASRGLEKLAGFSGELFF. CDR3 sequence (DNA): TGTGCCAGCAGGGGGTTAGAGAAACTAGCGGGATTTTCCGGGGAGCTGTTTTTT.